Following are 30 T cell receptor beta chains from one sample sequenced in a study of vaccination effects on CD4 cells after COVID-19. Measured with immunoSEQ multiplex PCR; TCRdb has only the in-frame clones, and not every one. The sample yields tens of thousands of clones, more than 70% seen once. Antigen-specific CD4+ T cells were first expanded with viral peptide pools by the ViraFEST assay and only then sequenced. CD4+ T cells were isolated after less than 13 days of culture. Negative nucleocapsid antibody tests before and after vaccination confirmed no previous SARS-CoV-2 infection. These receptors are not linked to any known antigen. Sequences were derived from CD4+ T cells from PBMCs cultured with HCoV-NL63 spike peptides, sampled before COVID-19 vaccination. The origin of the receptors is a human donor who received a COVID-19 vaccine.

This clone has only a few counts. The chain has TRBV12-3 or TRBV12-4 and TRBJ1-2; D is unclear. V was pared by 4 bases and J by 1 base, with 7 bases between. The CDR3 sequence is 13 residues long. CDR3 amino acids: CASSSDRNYGYTF. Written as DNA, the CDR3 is TGTGCCAGCAGTTCTGACCGTAACTATGGCTACACCTTC.

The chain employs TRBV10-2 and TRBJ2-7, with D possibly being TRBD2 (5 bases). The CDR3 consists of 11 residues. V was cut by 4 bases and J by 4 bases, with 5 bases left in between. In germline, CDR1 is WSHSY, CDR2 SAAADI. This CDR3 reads CASSGGYEQYV. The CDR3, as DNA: TGCGCCAGCAGTGGAGGGTACGAGCAGTACGTC.

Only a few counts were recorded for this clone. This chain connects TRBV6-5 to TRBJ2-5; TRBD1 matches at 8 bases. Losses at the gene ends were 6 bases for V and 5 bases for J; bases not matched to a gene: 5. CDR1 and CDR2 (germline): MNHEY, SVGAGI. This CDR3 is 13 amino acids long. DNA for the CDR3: TGTGCCAGCAGCCGGACAGGGAAGGAGACCCAGTACTTC. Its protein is CASSRTGKETQYF.

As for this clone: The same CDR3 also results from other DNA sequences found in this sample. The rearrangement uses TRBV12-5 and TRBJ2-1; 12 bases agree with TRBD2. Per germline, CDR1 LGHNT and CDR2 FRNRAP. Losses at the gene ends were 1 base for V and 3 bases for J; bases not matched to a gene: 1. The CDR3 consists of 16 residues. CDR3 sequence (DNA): TGTGCTAGTGGTTTGGGGACTAGCGGGGACTACAATGAGCAGTTCTTC. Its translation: CASGLGTSGDYNEQFF.

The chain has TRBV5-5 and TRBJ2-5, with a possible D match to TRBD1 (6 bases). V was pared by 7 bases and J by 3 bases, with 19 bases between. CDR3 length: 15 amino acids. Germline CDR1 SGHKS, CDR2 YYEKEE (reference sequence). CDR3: CASCRGFPQEETQYF. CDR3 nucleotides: TGTGCCAGCTGTAGGGGGTTTCCCCAAGAAGAGACCCAGTACTTC.

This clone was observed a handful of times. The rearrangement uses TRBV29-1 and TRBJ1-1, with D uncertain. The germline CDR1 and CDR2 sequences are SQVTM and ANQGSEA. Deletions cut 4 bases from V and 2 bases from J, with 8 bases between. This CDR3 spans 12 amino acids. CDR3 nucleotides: TGCAGCGTTGGGAGCCTTAACACTGAAGCTTTCTTT. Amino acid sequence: CSVGSLNTEAFF.

As DNA, the CDR3 is TGTGCCACCGCAACCACAGGGGGGAACAATGAGCAGTTCTTC. Translated, it gives CATATTGGNNEQFF. This chain connects TRBV10-3 to TRBJ2-1; TRBD1 agrees at 8 bases. The CDR3 spans 14 residues. V was clipped by 10 bases and J by 5 bases; unmatched bases: 10. CDR1 ENHRY and CDR2 SYGVKD come from the germline V gene.

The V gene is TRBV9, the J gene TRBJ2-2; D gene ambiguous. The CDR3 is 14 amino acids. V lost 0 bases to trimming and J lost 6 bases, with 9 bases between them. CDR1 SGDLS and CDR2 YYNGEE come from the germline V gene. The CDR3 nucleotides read TGTGCCAGCAGCGTAGCTCTTAGCTCCGGGGAGCTGTTTTTT. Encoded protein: CASSVALSSGELFF.

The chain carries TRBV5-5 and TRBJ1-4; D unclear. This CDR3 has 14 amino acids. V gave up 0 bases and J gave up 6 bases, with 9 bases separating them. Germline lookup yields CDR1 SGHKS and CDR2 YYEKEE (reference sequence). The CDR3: CASSLGPQDEKLFF. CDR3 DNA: TGTGCCAGCAGCTTGGGTCCTCAGGATGAAAAACTGTTTTTT.

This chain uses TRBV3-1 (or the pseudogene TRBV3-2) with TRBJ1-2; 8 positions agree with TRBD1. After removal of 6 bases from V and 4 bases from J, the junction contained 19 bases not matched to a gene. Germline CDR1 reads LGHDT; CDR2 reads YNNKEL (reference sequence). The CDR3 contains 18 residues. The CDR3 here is CASSQGGFWQGAFYGYTF. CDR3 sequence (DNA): TGTGCCAGCAGTCAGGGGGGGTTTTGGCAGGGGGCTTTCTATGGCTACACCTTC.

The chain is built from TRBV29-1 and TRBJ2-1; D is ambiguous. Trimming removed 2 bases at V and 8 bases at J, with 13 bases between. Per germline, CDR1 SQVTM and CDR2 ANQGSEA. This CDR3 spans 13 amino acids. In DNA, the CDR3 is TGCAGCGTTGAACGGACCCAGGTGGATGAGCAGTTCTTC. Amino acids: CSVERTQVDEQFF.

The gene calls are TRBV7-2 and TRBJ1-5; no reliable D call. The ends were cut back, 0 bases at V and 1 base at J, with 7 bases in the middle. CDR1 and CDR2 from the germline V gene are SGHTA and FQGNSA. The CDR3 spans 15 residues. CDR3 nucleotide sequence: TGTGCCAGCAGCTTAGCTGGCGGGAGCAATCAGCCCCAGCATTTT. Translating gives CASSLAGGSNQPQHF.

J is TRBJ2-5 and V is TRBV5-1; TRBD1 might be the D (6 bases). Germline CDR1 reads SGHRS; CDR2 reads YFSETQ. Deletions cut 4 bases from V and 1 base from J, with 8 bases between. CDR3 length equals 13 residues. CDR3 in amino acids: CASSKQGQETQYF. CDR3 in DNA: TGCGCCAGCAGCAAACAGGGCCAAGAGACCCAGTACTTC.

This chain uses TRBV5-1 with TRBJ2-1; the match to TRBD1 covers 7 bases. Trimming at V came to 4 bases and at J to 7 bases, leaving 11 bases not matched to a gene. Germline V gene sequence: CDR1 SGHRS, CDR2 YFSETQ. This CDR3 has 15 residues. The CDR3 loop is CASSIRDSGLNEQFF. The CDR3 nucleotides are TGCGCCAGCAGCATCCGGGACAGTGGGCTGAATGAGCAGTTCTTC. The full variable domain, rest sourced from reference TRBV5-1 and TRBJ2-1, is KAGVTQTPRYLIKTRGQQVTLSCSPISGHRSVSWYQQTPGQGLQFLFEYFSETQRNKGNFPGRFSGRQFSNSRSEMNVSTLELGDSALYLCASSIRDSGLNEQFFGPGTRLTVL.

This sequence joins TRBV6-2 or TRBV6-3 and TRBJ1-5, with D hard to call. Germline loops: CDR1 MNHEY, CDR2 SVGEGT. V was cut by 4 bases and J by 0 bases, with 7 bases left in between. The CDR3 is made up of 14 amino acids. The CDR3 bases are TGTGCCAGCAGTTTCGGATATAGCAATCAGCCCCAGCATTTT. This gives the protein CASSFGYSNQPQHF.

CDR3 nucleotides: TGTGCCAGCAGTCGTCGCCACGACTCTGGGGCCAACGTCCTGACTTTC. Its protein product is CASSRRHDSGANVLTF. This chain links TRBV7-3 with TRBJ2-6; D not resolved. CDR1 is SGHTA, CDR2 FQGTGA, per germline. The length of the CDR3 is 16 residues. The ends were cut back, 6 bases at V and 0 bases at J, with 12 bases in the middle.

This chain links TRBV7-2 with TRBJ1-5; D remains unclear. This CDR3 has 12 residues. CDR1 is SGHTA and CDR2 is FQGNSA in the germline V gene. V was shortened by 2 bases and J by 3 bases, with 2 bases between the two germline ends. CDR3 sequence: CASSLFNQPQHF. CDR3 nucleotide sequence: TGTGCCAGCAGCTTATTCAATCAGCCCCAGCATTTT.

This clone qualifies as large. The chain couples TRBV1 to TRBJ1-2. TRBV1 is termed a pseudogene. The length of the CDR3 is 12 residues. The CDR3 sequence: CTSCVGFCGYTF. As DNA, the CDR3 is TGCACCAGCTGCGTCGGTTTTTGTGGCTACACCTTC.

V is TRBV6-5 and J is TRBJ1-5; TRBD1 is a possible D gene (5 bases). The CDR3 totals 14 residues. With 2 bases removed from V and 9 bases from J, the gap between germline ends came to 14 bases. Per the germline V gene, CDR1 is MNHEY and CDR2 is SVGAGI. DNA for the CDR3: TGTGCCAGCAGTTACCAAGGGGACGCGGGGCCCCAGCATTTT. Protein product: CASSYQGDAGPQHF.

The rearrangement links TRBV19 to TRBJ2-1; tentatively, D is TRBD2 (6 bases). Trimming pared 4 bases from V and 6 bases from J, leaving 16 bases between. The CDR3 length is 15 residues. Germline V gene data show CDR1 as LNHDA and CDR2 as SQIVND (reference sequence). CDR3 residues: CASSRAGRDSNEQFF. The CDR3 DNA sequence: TGTGCCAGTAGTAGGGCGGGACGGGACTCCAATGAGCAGTTCTTC. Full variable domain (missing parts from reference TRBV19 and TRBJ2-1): DGGITQSPKYLFRKEGQNVTLSCEQNLNHDAMYWYRQDPGQGLRLIYYSQIVNDFQKGDIAEGYSVSREKKESFPLTVTSAQKNPTAFYLCASSRAGRDSNEQFFGPGTRLTVL.

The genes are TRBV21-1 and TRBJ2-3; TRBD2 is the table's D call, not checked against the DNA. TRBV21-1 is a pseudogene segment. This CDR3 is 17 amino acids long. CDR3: CASSPPRTSGSTDTQYF. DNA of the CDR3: TGTGCCAGCAGCCCCCCAAGGACTAGCGGATCCACAGATACGCAGTATTTT.

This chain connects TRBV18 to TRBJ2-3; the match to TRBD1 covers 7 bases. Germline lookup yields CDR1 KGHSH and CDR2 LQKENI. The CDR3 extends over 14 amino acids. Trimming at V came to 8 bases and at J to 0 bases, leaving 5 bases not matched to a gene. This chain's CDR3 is CASARTGSTDTQYF. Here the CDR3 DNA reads TGTGCCAGCGCCCGGACAGGTAGCACAGATACGCAGTATTTT.

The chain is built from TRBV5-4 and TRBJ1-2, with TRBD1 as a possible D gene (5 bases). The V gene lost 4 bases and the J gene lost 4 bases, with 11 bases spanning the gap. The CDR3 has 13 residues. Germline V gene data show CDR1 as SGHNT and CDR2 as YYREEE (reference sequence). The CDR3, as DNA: TGTGCCAGCAGCGTAGACAGATTCTATGGCTACACCTTC. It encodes CASSVDRFYGYTF.

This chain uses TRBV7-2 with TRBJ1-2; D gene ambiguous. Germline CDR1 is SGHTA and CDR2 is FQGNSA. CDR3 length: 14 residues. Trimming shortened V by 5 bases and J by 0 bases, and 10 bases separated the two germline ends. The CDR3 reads CASSPPGANYGYTF. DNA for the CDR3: TGTGCCAGCAGCCCTCCCGGGGCTAACTATGGCTACACCTTC.

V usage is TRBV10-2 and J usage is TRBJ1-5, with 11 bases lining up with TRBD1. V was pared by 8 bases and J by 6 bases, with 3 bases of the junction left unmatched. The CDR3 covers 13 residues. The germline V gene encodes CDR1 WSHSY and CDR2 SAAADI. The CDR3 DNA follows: TGCGCCAGCCGGACAGGGGGCACTCAGCCCCAGCATTTT. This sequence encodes CASRTGGTQPQHF.

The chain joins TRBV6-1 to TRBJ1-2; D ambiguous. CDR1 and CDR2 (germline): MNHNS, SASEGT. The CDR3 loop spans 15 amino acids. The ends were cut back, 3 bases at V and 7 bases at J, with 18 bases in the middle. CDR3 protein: CASSDSRAAGGGYTF. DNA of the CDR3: TGTGCCAGCAGTGATTCCCGGGCCGCCGGAGGTGGCTACACCTTC.

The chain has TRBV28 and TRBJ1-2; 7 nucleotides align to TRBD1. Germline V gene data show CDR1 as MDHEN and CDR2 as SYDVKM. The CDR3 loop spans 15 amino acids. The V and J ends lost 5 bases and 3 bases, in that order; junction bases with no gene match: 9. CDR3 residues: CASSRPTGDDYGYTF. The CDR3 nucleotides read TGTGCCAGCAGTCGCCCTACAGGGGATGACTATGGCTACACCTTC.

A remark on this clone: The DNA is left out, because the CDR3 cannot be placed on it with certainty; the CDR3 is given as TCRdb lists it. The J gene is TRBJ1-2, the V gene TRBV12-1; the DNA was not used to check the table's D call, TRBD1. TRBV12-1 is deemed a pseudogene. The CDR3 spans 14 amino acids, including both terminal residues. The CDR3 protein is CASSFATGTYGYTF.

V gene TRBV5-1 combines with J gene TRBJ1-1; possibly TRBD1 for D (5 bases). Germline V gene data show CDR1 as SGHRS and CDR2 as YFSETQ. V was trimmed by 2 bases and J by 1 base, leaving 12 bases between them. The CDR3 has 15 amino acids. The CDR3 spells CASSFSGDGNTEAFF. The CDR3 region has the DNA TGCGCCAGCAGCTTCTCGGGGGACGGGAACACTGAAGCTTTCTTT.

CDR3 in DNA: TGTGCCAGCAGCTTAACGGGGACAGAAGAGACCCAGTACTTC. Its protein is CASSLTGTEETQYF. The chain links TRBV7-3 to TRBJ2-5; 7 bases fit TRBD1. Germline V gene data show CDR1 as SGHTA and CDR2 as FQGTGA. V lost 0 bases, J lost 3 bases, and 1 base stayed unmatched. This CDR3 has 14 residues.